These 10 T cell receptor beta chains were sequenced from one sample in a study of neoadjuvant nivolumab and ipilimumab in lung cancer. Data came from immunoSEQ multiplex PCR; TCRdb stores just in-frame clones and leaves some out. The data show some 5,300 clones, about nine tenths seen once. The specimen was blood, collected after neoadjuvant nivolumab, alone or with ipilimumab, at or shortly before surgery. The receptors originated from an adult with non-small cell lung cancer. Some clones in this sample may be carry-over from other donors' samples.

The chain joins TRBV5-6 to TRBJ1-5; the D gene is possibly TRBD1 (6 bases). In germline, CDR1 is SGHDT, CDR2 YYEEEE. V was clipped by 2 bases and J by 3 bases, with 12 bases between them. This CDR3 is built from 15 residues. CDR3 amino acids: CASSFFSGDNQPQHF. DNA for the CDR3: TGTGCCAGCAGCTTTTTTTCAGGGGACAATCAGCCCCAGCATTTT.

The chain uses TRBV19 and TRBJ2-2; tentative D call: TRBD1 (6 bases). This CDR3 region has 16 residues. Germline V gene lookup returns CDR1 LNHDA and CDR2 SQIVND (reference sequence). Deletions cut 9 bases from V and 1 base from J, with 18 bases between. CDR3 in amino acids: CASLPQPGQNTGELFF. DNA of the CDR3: TGTGCCAGCCTTCCTCAACCGGGACAGAACACCGGGGAGCTGTTTTTT. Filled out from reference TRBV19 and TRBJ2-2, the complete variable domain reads DGGITQSPKYLFRKEGQNVTLSCEQNLNHDAMYWYRQDPGQGLRLIYYSQIVNDFQKGDIAEGYSVSREKKESFPLTVTSAQKNPTAFYLCASLPQPGQNTGELFFGEGSRLTVL.

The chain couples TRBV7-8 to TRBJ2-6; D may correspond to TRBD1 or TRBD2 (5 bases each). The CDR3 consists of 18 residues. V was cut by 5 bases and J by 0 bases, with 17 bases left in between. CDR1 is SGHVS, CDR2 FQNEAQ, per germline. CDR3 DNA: TGTGCCAGCAGCGCTACAGGACTTGATTTCTCTGGGGCCAACGTCCTGACTTTC. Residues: CASSATGLDFSGANVLTF.

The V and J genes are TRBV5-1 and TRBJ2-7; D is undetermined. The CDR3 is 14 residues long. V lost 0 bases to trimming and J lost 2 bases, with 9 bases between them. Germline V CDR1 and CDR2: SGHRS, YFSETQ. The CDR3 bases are TGCGCCAGCAGCTTGGCCCCCGGAACCTACGAGCAGTACTTC. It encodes CASSLAPGTYEQYF.

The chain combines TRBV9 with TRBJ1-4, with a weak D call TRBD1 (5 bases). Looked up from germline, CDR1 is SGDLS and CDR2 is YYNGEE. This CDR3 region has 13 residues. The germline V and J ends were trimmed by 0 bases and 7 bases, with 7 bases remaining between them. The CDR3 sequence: CASSVEGTEKLFF. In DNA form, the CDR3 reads TGTGCCAGCAGCGTAGAGGGGACTGAAAAACTGTTTTTT. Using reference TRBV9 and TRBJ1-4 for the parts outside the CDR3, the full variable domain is DSGVTQTPKHLITATGQRVTLRCSPRSGDLSVYWYQQSLDQGLQFLIQYYNGEERAKGNILERFSAQQFPDLHSELNLSSLELGDSALYFCASSVEGTEKLFFGSGTQLSVL.

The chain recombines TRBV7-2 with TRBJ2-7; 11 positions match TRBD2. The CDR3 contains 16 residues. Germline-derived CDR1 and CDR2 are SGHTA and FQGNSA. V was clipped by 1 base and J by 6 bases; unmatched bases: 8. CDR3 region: CASSLEGSGRAPEQYF. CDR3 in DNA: TGTGCCAGCAGCTTAGAAGGTAGCGGGAGGGCCCCCGAGCAGTACTTC.

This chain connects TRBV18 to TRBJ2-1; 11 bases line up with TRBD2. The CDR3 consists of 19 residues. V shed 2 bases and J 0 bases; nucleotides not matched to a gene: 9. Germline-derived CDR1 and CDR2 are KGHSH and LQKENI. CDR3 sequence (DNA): TGTGCCAGCTCACCAATATCGACTAGCGGGGCCGGCTCCTACAATGAGCAGTTCTTC. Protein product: CASSPISTSGAGSYNEQFF.

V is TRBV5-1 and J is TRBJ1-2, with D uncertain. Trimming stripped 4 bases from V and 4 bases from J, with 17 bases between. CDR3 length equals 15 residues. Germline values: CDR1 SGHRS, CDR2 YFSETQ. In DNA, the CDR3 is TGCGCCAGCAGCATCGCCGCATCGGGCGGCTATGGCTACACCTTC. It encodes CASSIAASGGYGYTF.

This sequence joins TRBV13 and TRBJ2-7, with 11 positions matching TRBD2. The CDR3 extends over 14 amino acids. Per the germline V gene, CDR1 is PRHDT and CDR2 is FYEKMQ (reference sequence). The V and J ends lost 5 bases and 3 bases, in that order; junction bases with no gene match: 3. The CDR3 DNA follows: TGTGCCAGCAGCCCGGGACTAGCGGTCTACGAGCAGTACTTC. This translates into CASSPGLAVYEQYF.

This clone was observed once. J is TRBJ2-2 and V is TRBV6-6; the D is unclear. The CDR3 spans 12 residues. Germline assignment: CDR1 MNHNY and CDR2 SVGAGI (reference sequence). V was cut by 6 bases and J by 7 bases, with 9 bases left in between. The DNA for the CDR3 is TGTGCCAGCAGGTGGAGTGGCGGGGAGCTGTTTTTT. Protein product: CASRWSGGELFF.